Reported below is one T cell receptor beta chain. These data originate in a study of radiotherapy plus CTLA-4 blockade in lung cancer. Germline CDR1 is SNHLY and CDR2 is FYNNEI. Trimming took off 2 bases at V and 4 bases at J, with 20 bases between the two ends. The CDR3 is 17 amino acids. Produced via immunoSEQ multiplex PCR; TCRdb's table is partial and in-frame only. The profile shows roughly 100,000 clones, around 85% of them singletons. This clonotype originated in a human donor with non-small cell lung cancer that progressed on radiotherapy plus ipilimumab. Some clones in this sample may be carry-over from other donors' samples. The sequenced sample was peripheral blood, obtained from a patient treated with radiotherapy plus ipilimumab. The genes are TRBV2 and TRBJ1-2; a weak D match, TRBD1 (5 bases). The CDR3 bases are TGTGCCAGCAGTGAATACACTGGCAAGGGGCTCGGCTATGGCTACACCTTC. Its protein is CASSEYTGKGLGYGYTF.